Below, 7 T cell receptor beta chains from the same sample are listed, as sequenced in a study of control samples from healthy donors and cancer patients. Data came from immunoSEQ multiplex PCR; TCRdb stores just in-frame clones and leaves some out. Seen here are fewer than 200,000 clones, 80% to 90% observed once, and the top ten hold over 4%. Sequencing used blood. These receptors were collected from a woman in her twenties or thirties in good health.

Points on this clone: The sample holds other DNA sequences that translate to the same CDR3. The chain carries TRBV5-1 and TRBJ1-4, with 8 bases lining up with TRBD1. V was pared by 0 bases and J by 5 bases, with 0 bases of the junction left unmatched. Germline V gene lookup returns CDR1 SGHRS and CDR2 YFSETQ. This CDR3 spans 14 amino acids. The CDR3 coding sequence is TGCGCCAGCAGCTTGGACAGGGGGAATGAAAAACTGTTTTTT. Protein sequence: CASSLDRGNEKLFF.

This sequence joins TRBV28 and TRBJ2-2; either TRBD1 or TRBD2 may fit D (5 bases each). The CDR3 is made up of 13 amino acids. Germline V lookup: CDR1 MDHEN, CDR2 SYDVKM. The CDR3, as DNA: TGTGCACTGGGACGAGGGGTTGCCGGGGAGCTGTTTTTT. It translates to CALGRGVAGELFF.

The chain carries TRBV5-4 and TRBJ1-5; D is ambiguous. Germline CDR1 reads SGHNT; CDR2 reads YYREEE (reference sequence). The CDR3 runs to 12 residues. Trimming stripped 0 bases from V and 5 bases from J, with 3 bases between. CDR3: CASSLDHQPQHF. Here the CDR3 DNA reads TGTGCCAGCAGCTTGGATCATCAGCCCCAGCATTTT.

This chain's CDR3 is CASSLVGDGTYEQYF. The CDR3 nucleotides read TGCGCCAGCAGCCTTGTCGGGGACGGAACCTACGAGCAGTACTTC. The chain combines TRBV4-1 with TRBJ2-7; tentatively, D is TRBD1 or TRBD2 (5 bases each). The CDR3 runs 15 residues. Trimming removed 4 bases at V and 2 bases at J, with 15 bases between. Germline loops: CDR1 MGHRA, CDR2 YSYEKL.

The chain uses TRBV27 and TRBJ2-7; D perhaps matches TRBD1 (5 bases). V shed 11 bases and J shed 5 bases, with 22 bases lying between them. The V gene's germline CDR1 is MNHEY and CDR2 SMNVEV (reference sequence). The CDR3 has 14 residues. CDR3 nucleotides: TGTGCCCCCAGTGTGGGGCCCCTAGTTCACGAGCAGTACGTC. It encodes CAPSVGPLVHEQYV.

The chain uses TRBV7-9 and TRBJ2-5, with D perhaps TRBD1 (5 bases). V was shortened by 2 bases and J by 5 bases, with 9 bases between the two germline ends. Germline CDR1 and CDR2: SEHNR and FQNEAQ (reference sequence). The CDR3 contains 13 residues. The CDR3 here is CASSLSGSETQYF. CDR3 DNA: TGTGCCAGCAGCTTATCAGGGTCGGAGACCCAGTACTTC.

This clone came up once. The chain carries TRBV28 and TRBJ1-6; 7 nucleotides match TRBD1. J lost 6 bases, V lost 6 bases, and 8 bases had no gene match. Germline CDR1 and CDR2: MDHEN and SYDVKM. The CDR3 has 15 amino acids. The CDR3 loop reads CASRPRQGTNSPLHF. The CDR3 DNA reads TGTGCCAGCAGACCTCGACAGGGTACTAATTCACCCCTCCACTTT.